Below, one TCR beta chain is given with its context. Its antigen is undetermined. CD4+ and CD8+ T cells were sorted from PBMCs. RNA extraction was followed by reverse transcription into cDNA, which acted as the sequencing template. Using immunoSEQ multiplex PCR, the repertoire was profiled, and TCRdb retains in-frame clones only, with some absent. The sample has about 150,000 clones, about 60% seen once. The data were obtained in a study of CD8+ T cells in alopecia areata. Study-wide results and caveats: Scalp specimens additionally yield sequences from normal skin's resident alphabeta T cells. Higher clonality and more expanded CD8+ clones appeared in lesional than normal scalp.

CDR1 and CDR2 (germline): SGHVS, FNYEAQ. Germline trimming cut 5 bases from V and 6 bases from J; bases unmatched to any gene: 7. CDR3 size: 14 residues. Material: CD4+ T cells sorted from blood. The chain recombines TRBV7-6 with TRBJ2-7; 10 bases fit TRBD1. This TCR was recovered from a human donor in good health. For the CDR3, the DNA is TGTGCCAGCAGCCAGGGGACAGGGGTAGGCGAGCAGTACTTC. Its translation: CASSQGTGVGEQYF.